This TCR beta chain was profiled in a study of T cells in Graves' hyperthyroidism and ophthalmopathy. Study-wide background: Peripheral blood draws took place at initial diagnosis, ahead of any treatment.

Comments on this clonotype: The antigen remains unidentified.

With 1 base removed from V and 5 bases from J, the gap between germline ends came to 18 bases. This CDR3 contains 17 residues. Germline-derived CDR1 and CDR2 are LNHDA and SQIVND (reference sequence). Under 3 months was the duration of disease in ophthalmopathy patients, who also had a Clinical Activity Score of at least 3 and a NOSPECS grade of at least 4. On the basis of clinical symptoms, serum thyroxine and TRAb, thyroid ultrasound and orbital computed tomography, diagnoses were made. Study findings and constraints: Peripheral blood also featured most of the thyroid clonotypes expanded above 0.001.

TCR beta CDR3 regions were amplified from RNA transcripts. First-round RT-PCR targeting the TCR CDR3 was performed with the HTBI primer set. TCRdb ran MiXCR on the multiplex PCR reads and lists one entry per CDR3 protein. Among 300,000 to 500,000 distinct CDR3 sequences, around an eighth were seen once, and the ten largest hold 25% to 30%. The J gene is TRBJ2-1, the V gene TRBV19, with a weak D call TRBD1 (6 bases). The TCR was taken from a man in his forties or fifties with Graves' ophthalmopathy. Specimen: blood. DNA for the CDR3: TGTGCCAGTAGTATAGTCCAGGGGATGGGTTCGGACAATGAGCAGTTCTTC. It translates to CASSIVQGMGSDNEQFF.